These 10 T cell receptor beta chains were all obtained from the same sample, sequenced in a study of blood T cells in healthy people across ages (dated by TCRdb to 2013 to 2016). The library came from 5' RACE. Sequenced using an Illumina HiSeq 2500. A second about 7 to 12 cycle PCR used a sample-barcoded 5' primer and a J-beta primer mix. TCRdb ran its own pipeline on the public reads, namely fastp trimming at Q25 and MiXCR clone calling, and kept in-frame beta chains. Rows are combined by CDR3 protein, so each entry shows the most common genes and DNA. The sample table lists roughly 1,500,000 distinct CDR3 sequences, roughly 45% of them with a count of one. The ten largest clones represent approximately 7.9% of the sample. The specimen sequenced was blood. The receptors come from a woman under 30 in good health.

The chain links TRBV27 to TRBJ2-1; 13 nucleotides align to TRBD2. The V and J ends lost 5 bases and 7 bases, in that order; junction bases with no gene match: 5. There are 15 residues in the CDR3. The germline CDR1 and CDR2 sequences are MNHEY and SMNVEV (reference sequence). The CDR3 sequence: CASSGLAGVNNEQFF. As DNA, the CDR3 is TGTGCCAGCAGTGGACTAGCGGGAGTAAATAATGAGCAGTTCTTC.

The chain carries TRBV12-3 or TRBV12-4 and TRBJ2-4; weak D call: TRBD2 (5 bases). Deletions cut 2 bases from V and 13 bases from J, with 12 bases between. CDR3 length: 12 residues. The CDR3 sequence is CASSLLGWEQYF. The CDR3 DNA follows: TGTGCCAGCAGTTTATTGGGCTGGGAGCAGTACTTC.

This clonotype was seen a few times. CDR3 sequence reads: CASSFGLASDTQYF. CDR3 sequence (DNA): TGTGCCAGCAGTTTCGGGCTAGCCTCAGATACGCAGTATTTT. The V gene is TRBV27, the J gene TRBJ2-3; TRBD2 might be the D (5 bases). Germline V gene lookup returns CDR1 MNHEY and CDR2 SMNVEV (reference sequence). V lost 3 bases to trimming and J lost 4 bases, with 11 bases between them. The CDR3 runs to 14 residues.

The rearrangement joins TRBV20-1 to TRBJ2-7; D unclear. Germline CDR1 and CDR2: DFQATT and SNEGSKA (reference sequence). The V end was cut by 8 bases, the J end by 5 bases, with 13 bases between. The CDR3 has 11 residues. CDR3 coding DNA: TGCAGTCTAACTCTGGGAAACGAGCAGTACTTC. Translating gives CSLTLGNEQYF.

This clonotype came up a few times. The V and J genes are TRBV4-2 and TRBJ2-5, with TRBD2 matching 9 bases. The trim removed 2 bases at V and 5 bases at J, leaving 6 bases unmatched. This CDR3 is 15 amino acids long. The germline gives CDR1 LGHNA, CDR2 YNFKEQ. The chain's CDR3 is CASSQSRGGLETQYF. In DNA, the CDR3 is TGTGCCAGCAGCCAATCGCGGGGGGGCCTGGAGACCCAGTACTTC.

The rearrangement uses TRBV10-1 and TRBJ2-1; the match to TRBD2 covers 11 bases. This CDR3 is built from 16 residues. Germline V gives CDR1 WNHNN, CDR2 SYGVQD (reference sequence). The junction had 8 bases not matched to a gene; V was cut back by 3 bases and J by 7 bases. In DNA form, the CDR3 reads TGCGCCAGCAGTGACCGCGGACTAGCGGGCTCAAATGAGCAGTTCTTC. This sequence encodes CASSDRGLAGSNEQFF.

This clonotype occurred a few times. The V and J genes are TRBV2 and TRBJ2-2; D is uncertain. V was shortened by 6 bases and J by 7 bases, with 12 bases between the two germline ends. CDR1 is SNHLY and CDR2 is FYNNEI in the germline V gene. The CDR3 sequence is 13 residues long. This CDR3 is CASRPNGVGELFF. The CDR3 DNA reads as TGTGCCAGCAGACCGAATGGGGTCGGGGAGCTGTTTTTT.

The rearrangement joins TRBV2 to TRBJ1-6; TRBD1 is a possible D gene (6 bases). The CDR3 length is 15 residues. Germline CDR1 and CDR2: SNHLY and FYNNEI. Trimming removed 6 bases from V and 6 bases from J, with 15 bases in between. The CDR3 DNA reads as TGTGCCAGCAGGGCTCACGGACAGAGTAATTCACCCCTCCACTTT. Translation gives CASRAHGQSNSPLHF.

CDR3 sequence: CSAPSEGTSGIPLVPDTQYF. The CDR3 coding sequence is TGCAGTGCTCCTAGTGAGGGGACTAGCGGGATCCCCTTAGTCCCAGATACGCAGTATTTT. V is TRBV20-1 and J is TRBJ2-3; 13 bases align to TRBD2. Trimming cost V 5 bases and J 4 bases; bases outside gene matches: 21. Germline V CDR1 and CDR2: DFQATT, SNEGSKA (reference sequence). The CDR3 has 20 residues.

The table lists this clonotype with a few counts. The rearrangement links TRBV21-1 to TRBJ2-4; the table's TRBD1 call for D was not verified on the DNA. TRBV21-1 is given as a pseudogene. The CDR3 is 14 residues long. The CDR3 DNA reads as TGTGCCAGCAGCAAGGGACAGGGGAAAAACATTCAGTACTTC. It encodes CASSKGQGKNIQYF.